The entry that follows covers one TCR beta chain sequence. Its antigen is undetermined. This record belongs to a study of memory B cells and T cells in multiple sclerosis. Study results and caveats: Clone-set sizes differed between compartments, so shared clonotype counts needed normalization.

Here immunoSEQ multiplex PCR was the method, and the copy in TCRdb shows in-frame clones only, minus some. The table includes roughly 12,000 clones, about 83% detected once. Trimming took 6 bases from V and 2 from J, leaving 11 bases between them. CDR1 LNHNV and CDR2 YYDKDF come from the germline V gene (reference sequence). The CDR3 is 15 residues long. Stimulus-free culture yielded autoproliferating CFSE-dim and non-proliferating CFSE-high T cells, each sequenced separately. Pooled replicate wells came from 5x10^7 CFSE-labeled PBMCs cultured approximately seven days without stimulus. PBMCs were labeled with approximately 0.53 uM CFSE and cultured without exogenous stimuli.

This sequence originates from a human donor with multiple sclerosis. V and J are TRBV15 and TRBJ2-6, with D possibly being TRBD1 (5 bases). The sequencing sample was made of PBMCs from blood kept in culture. As DNA, the CDR3 is TGTGCCACCAGATCTCGACAGACTGGGGCCAACGTCCTGACTTTC. Protein sequence: CATRSRQTGANVLTF. Drawing the rest from reference TRBV15 and TRBJ2-6, the complete variable domain is DAMVIQNPRYQVTQFGKPVTLSCSQTLNHNVMYWYQQKSSQAPKLLFHYYDKDFNNEADTPDNFQSRRPNTSFCFLDIRSPGLGDTAMYLCATRSRQTGANVLTFGAGSRLTVL.